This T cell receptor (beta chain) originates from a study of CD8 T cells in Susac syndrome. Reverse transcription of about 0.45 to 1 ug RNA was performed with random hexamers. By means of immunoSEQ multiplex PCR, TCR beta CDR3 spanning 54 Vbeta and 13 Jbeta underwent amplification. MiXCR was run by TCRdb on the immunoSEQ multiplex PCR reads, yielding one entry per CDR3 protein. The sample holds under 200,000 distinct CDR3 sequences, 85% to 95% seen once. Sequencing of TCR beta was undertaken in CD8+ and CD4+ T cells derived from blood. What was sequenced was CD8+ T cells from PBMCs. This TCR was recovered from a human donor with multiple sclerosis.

CDR3 nucleotides: TGTGCCAGCAGCCAAGATGCCAGGGTCGAGACCCAGTACTTC. Translated, it gives CASSQDARVETQYF. The genes are TRBV3-1 and TRBJ2-5, with D tentatively TRBD1 (5 bases). Germline CDR1 LGHDT, CDR2 YNNKEL (reference sequence). V lost 0 bases, J lost 5 bases, and 10 bases lay in between. This CDR3 spans 14 amino acids.